This note documents a single T cell receptor beta chain sequence. Which antigen it targets is not known. The sample holds no much larger clone one base away, and base qualities are not on file. In the paper's terms, the time point label means: baseline, week 1 (first vaccination visit). According to the study, the label for this sample's treatment or condition signals: pre-vaccination baseline after standard-of-care therapy. Donors had newly diagnosed WHO grade 3 or 4 IDH1-mutant astrocytomas with loss of nuclear ATRX. The samples were drawn from NOA16, a multicentre, single-arm, open-label phase I trial in Germany that tested a mutant IDH1 peptide vaccine in humans for the first time. Visit V03 blood draws served as the baseline sample for immunogenicity testing. Genomic DNA for TCRB sequencing was extracted from EDTA blood using the DNeasy Blood and Tissue Kit. The library was obtained by the immunoSEQ multiplex PCR assay. Following the manufacturer's protocol, the hsTCRB Kit was used to amplify rearranged TCR beta chain sequences. An Illumina MiSeq was used to sequence the TCRB libraries. The original methods were these. The kit vendor's proprietary platform handled demultiplexing, trimming and gene mapping. TCRdb took over this immuneACCESS table, retaining in-frame rearrangements with V and J assigned. Such tables are incomplete; in checked studies, under half of the missing clones stem from an unresolved V gene, and the remainder is unexplained. Clone size and the V and J calls come from that table; the DNA yielded D and trimming. A total of about 38,000 clones appear in this sample, roughly 92% of them only once. The ten largest account for about 18% of the sample.

The record originates from a study of a mutant IDH1 vaccine in newly diagnosed glioma (dated by TCRdb to about 2021). General notes on the study: Of the roughly 33 treated patients, approximately 62% were male and approximately 38% were female, and the mean age was around 40 years. Longitudinal TCRB deep sequencing was done for fewer than 30 treated patients, wherever samples were available for exploratory analyses. Before enrollment, most patients had been given radiochemotherapy with temozolomide as standard therapy, while the rest had received either radiotherapy alone or temozolomide alone. Peripheral blood samples were drawn at six visits, namely V03 (baseline), V05, V07, V10, V12 and V13. General findings and caveats noted by the study authors: Selection of PBMC samples for TCRB deep sequencing was based on availability. Changes in the top peripheral T cell clonotypes picked up by TCRB sequencing did not appear to be linked to pseudoprogression. Immune responses induced by the vaccine were seen in around 93% of patients across multiple MHC alleles. The authors noted that analyses of patient blood samples could not be reproduced because of sample limitations.

V and J lose 3 bases and 4 bases, and a span of 19 bases separates them. The CDR3 holds 16 amino acids from the cysteine to the phenylalanine. Only the CDR3 portion is preserved as DNA: 48 bases, with reading frame beginning at the first base. CDR1 SGHRS and CDR2 YFSETQ were looked up in the germline V gene. Recombination joined TRBV5-1 with TRBJ1-2; TRBD1 is possibly the D segment (6 matching bases). This specimen consisted of PBMCs, obtained from a glioma patient treated with radiotherapy, temozolomide or both. This TCR was sampled from a man between 18 and 29 years old with glioma. The CDR3: CASSSTREGGTYGYTF. The nucleotide sequence reads TGCGCCAGCAGCTCCACCAGAGAAGGGGGGACCTATGGCTACACCTTC.